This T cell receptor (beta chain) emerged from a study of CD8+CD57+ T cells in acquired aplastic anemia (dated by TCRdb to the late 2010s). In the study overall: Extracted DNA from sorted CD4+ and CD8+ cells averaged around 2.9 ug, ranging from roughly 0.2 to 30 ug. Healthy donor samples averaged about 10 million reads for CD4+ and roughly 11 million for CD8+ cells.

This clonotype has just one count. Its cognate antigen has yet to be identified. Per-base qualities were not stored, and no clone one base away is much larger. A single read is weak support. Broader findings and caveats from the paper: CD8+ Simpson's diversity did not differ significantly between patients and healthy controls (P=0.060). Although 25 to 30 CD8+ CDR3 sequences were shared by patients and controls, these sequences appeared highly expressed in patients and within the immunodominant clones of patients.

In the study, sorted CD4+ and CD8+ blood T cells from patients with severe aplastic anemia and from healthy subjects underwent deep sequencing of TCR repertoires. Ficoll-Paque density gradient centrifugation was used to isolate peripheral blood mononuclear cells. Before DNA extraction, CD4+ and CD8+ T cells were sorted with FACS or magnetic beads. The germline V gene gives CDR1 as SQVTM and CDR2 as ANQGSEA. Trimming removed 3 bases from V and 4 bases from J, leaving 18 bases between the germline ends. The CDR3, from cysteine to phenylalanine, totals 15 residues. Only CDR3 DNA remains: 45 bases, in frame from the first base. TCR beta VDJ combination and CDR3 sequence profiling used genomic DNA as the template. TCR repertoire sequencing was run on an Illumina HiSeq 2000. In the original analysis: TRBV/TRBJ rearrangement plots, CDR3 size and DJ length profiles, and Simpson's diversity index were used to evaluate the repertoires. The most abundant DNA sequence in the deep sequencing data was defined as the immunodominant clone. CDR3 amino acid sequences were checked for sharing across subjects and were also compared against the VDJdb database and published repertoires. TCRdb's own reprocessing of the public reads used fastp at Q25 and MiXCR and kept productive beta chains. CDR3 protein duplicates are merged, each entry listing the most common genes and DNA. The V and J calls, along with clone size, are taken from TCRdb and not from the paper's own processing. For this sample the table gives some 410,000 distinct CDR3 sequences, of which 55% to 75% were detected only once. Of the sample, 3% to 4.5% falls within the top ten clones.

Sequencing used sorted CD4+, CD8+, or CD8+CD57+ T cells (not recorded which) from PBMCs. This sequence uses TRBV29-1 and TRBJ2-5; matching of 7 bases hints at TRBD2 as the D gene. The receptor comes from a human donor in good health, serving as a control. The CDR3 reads CSVDKPRGGRETQYF. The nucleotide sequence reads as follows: TGCAGCGTTGATAAACCTAGGGGGGGAAGAGAGACCCAGTACTTC.